This entry lists 28 T cell receptor beta chains sequenced from one sample in a study of molecular identifiers for immune sequencing clone quantification. TCRdb passed the PCR reads through MiXCR, listing each CDR3 protein once. Among roughly 10,000 distinct CDR3 sequences listed, roughly 19% were seen once. Source material: naive CD8+ T cells from blood, with Jurkat cell RNA spiked in. Subset denoted: FACS-sorted CD8+CD4-CCR7+CD45RA+ naive T cells. Receptor source: a human donor in good health. Some libraries in this study had Jurkat cell RNA spiked in.

Note on this clonotype: This may come from a read error, since a much larger clone is one base off. This chain uses TRBV9 with TRBJ1-5; D is unclear. CDR1 is SGDLS and CDR2 is YYNGEE in the germline V gene. The CDR3 is 17 residues long. This CDR3 is CASSEDAPTDSNRPQHF. In DNA form, the CDR3 reads TGTGCCAGCAGCGAGGATGCCCCGACTGATAGCAATCGGCCCCAGCATTTT. The variable domain in full, with the rest retrieved from reference TRBV9 and TRBJ1-5, is DSGVTQTPKHLITATGQRVTLRCSPRSGDLSVYWYQQSLDQGLQFLIQYYNGEERAKGNILERFSAQQFPDLHSELNLSSLELGDSALYFCASSEDAPTDSNRPQHFGDGTRLSIL.

This chain uses TRBV4-2 with TRBJ1-2, with D tentatively TRBD1 (6 bases). The germline V gene has CDR1 LGHNA and CDR2 YNFKEQ. This CDR3 is built from 14 residues. V lost 4 bases and J lost 7, with 16 bases in between. CDR3 amino acids: CASSPGQTPAGYTF. The CDR3 DNA follows: TGTGCCAGCAGCCCCGGACAGACCCCGGCTGGCTACACCTTC.

A remark on this clonotype: This may arise from a read error, as a much more abundant clone is one base away. The CDR3 does not close with the conserved phenylalanine or tryptophan, likely indicating a read error. The gene calls are TRBV29-1 and TRBJ2-7, with TRBD2 matching 13 bases. The V gene's germline CDR1 is SQVTM and CDR2 ANQGSEA. V gave up 4 bases and J gave up 4 bases; unmatched junction bases: 4. The CDR3 runs to 14 residues. CDR3 loop: CSVVGLAGVYEQYS. The CDR3 nucleotides are TGCAGCGTTGTTGGACTAGCGGGAGTGTACGAGCAGTACTCC.

This clonotype was counted only a few times. This may come from a read error, since a much larger clone is one base off. The chain employs TRBV20-1 and TRBJ2-3; TRBD2 agrees at 7 bases. Germline V gives CDR1 DFQATT, CDR2 SNEGSKA (reference sequence). CDR3 length: 17 amino acids. After removal of 0 bases from V and 2 bases from J, the junction contained 11 bases not matched to a gene. CDR3 protein: CSARDLAGERSTDTQYF. The CDR3 nucleotides are TGCAGTGCTAGAGACCTCGCGGGGGAGCGGTCCACAGATACGCAGTATTTT.

Concerning this clonotype itself: Because it lacks the conserved phenylalanine or tryptophan at the end, this CDR3 is likely a read error. V and J are TRBV2 and TRBJ2-5; D not certain. V was shortened by 3 bases and J by 4 bases, with 21 bases between the two germline ends. Per germline, CDR1 SNHLY and CDR2 FYNNEI. This CDR3 comprises 17 residues. Here the CDR3 reads CASSDDTRHPRAETQYL. DNA of the CDR3: TGTGCCAGCAGTGACGATACCCGACACCCTCGGGCAGAGACCCAGTACTTA.

On this clonotype: Sequence at one end of the junction differs from germline and may be a read error. The rearrangement uses TRBV20-1 and TRBJ2-3, with D maybe TRBD2 (6 bases). CDR3 size: 14 residues. Germline V gene data show CDR1 as DFQATT and CDR2 as SNEGSKA (reference sequence). The CDR3 protein is CSATVTGLGDTQYF. CDR3 DNA: TGCAGTGCTACGGTTACGGGACTGGGAGATACGCAGTACTTT.

This clonotype counts as medium-sized. The chain couples TRBV9 to TRBJ2-5, with 7 positions matching TRBD1. The germline gives CDR1 SGDLS, CDR2 YYNGEE. With 3 bases clipped from V and 3 bases from J, the junction kept 11 bases outside the gene matches. CDR3 length equals 16 residues. The CDR3 DNA is TGTGCCAGCAGCGCCGCCCAGTCTGGACAGGAAGAGACCCAGTACTTC. This sequence encodes CASSAAQSGQEETQYF.

This clonotype has ten or more counts. The chain has TRBV28 and TRBJ1-1; tentatively, D is TRBD1 (6 bases). Germline V gene lookup returns CDR1 MDHEN and CDR2 SYDVKM. Deletions cut 5 bases from V and 11 bases from J, with 12 bases between. The CDR3 runs to 11 residues. The CDR3 DNA reads TGTGCCAGCAGTCCAGGGGTTTGGGCTTTCTTT. Protein: CASSPGVWAFF. The entire variable domain, with the rest obtained from reference TRBV28 and TRBJ1-1, is as follows: DVKVTQSSRYLVKRTGEKVFLECVQDMDHENMFWYRQDPGLGLRLIYFSYDVKMKEKGDIPEGYSVSREKKERFSLILESASTNQTSMYLCASSPGVWAFFGQGTRLTVV.

This clonotype has at least ten counts. This chain uses TRBV5-6 with TRBJ1-3, with D perhaps TRBD1 (6 bases). V lost 4 bases, J lost 0 bases, and 11 bases lay in between. CDR3 length: 15 amino acids. The germline V gene has CDR1 SGHDT and CDR2 YYEEEE. DNA of the CDR3: TGTGCCAGCAGCGCACCGGACAGCTCTGGAAACACCATATATTTT. It codes for CASSAPDSSGNTIYF.

With respect to this clonotype: Being one base from a much bigger clone, this may be a read error. The chain recombines TRBV6-2 or TRBV6-3 with TRBJ1-2; 7 bases are a match to TRBD1. This CDR3 region has 13 residues. Germline V gene data show CDR1 as MNHEY and CDR2 as SVGEGT. The CDR3 bases are TGTGCCAGCTCAAGGGGACAGCTCTATAGCTACACCTTC. The encoded protein is CASSRGQLYSYTF.

This clonotype was counted a few times. The chain carries TRBV10-3 and TRBJ2-5; TRBD2 might be the D (6 bases). The V end was cut by 8 bases, the J end by 2 bases, with 15 bases between. Germline CDR1 is ENHRY and CDR2 is SYGVKD. This CDR3 region has 14 residues. The CDR3 protein is CAISVRGRQETQYF. CDR3 DNA sequence: TGTGCCATCTCAGTGCGGGGACGACAAGAGACCCAGTACTTC.

At least ten counts were recorded for this clonotype. The rearrangement joins TRBV5-1 to TRBJ1-1, with D unresolved. Germline V gene data show CDR1 as SGHRS and CDR2 as YFSETQ. The CDR3 runs 12 residues. V was clipped by 1 base and J by 4 bases, with 5 bases between them. The CDR3 loop is CASSLTRTEAFF. Written as DNA, the CDR3 is TGCGCCAGCAGCTTGACCCGCACTGAAGCTTTCTTT.

By share of the sample, this clonotype is medium-sized (0.01 to 0.1%). The CDR3 here is CASSSGTGREKLFF. As DNA, the CDR3 is TGTGCCAGCAGTTCCGGGACAGGGCGTGAAAAACTGTTTTTT. The chain has TRBV27 and TRBJ1-4; 9 positions agree with TRBD1. The CDR3 runs to 14 residues. The V and J ends lost 4 bases and 7 bases, in that order; junction bases with no gene match: 4. Germline CDR1 and CDR2: MNHEY and SMNVEV (reference sequence).

Points on this clonotype: This may come from a read error, since a much larger clone is one base off. The chain uses TRBV21-1 and TRBJ1-6. TRBV21-1 is described as a pseudogene. CDR3 length: 14 amino acids. In DNA form, the CDR3 reads TGTGCCAGCAGCAAAGCAGGGAACGTTTCACCCCTCCACTTT. It specifies CASSKAGNVSPLHF.

Ten or more counts support this clonotype. Germline and junction disagree at one end, which may indicate a read error. This rearrangement joins TRBV19 to TRBJ1-1; D remains ambiguous. Germline loops: CDR1 LNHDA, CDR2 SQIVND (reference sequence). The CDR3 spans 14 residues. CDR3 protein: CASKPRTGGTEAFF. The CDR3, as DNA: TGTGCAAGTAAACCCCGGACGGGAGGCACTGAAGCTTTCTTT.

With regard to this clonotype: A junction boundary mismatches the germline segment, possibly from a read error. This chain uses TRBV24-1 with TRBJ2-5, with D perhaps matching TRBD1 (6 bases). Germline-derived CDR1 and CDR2 are KGHDR and SFDVKD. The CDR3 runs to 13 residues. Written as DNA, the CDR3 is TGTGCCACCTGTCACAGGGTTAAAGAGGCCCAGTACTTC. Its protein product is CATCHRVKEAQYF.

This clonotype has ten or more counts. The chain uses TRBV6-2 or TRBV6-3 and TRBJ2-7; TRBD2 matches at 12 bases. Germline assignment: CDR1 MNHEY and CDR2 SVGEGT. There are 18 residues in the CDR3. Trimming took 5 bases from V and 2 from J; bases not matched to a gene: 13. The CDR3: CASSPSRRTSGIPYEQYF. The DNA of the CDR3 is TGTGCCAGCAGTCCCAGTCGACGGACTAGCGGGATACCCTACGAGCAGTACTTC.

This clonotype has ten or more counts. The V and J genes are TRBV5-4 and TRBJ2-5; maybe TRBD2 (6 bases). V lost 1 base to trimming and J lost 2 bases, with 12 bases between them. The CDR3 is made up of 15 amino acids. Per germline, CDR1 SGHNT and CDR2 YYREEE (reference sequence). For the CDR3, the DNA is TGTGCCAGCAGCTTGACGGGAGCCCTACAAGAGACCCAGTACTTC. As protein: CASSLTGALQETQYF.

As for this clonotype: A clone one base away is much larger, so this may be a read error. The chain has TRBV24-1 and TRBJ1-4; 7 bases align to TRBD1. V shed 5 bases, J shed 6 bases, and the junction held 11 bases outside the gene matches. Germline CDR1 KGHDR, CDR2 SFDVKD. The CDR3 extends over 16 amino acids. The CDR3 loop is CATSGFPRTGDEKLFF. The CDR3 nucleotides are TGTGCCACCAGTGGTTTCCCAAGGACAGGCGATGAAAAACTGTTTTTT.

This clonotype came up many times. This rearrangement joins TRBV7-9 to TRBJ2-3, with a tentative D call TRBD1 (6 bases). Germline V CDR1 and CDR2: SEHNR, FQNEAQ (reference sequence). V dropped 5 bases and J dropped 3 bases, with 15 bases sitting between them. The CDR3 runs to 15 residues. The CDR3 DNA follows: TGTGCCAGCAGCCACCTGGAGAGGGGGACAGATACGCAGTATTTT. Translation: CASSHLERGTDTQYF.

In this sample, this clonotype turned up many times. The chain links TRBV5-6 to TRBJ1-5; tentative D call: TRBD1 (5 bases). The V gene lost 0 bases and the J gene lost 6 bases, with 10 bases spanning the gap. Germline loops: CDR1 SGHDT, CDR2 YYEEEE. The CDR3 runs 14 residues. CDR3 sequence reads: CASSLAQGGQPQHF. The CDR3 DNA follows: TGTGCCAGCAGCTTGGCGCAGGGCGGTCAGCCCCAGCATTTT.

In this sample, this clonotype turned up many times. The rearrangement links TRBV27 to TRBJ2-3, with TRBD2 matching 10 bases. The CDR3 is 15 amino acids. The trim removed 5 bases at V and 3 bases at J, leaving 5 bases unmatched. From germline, CDR1 is MNHEY and CDR2 SMNVEV (reference sequence). The CDR3 sequence: CASSDGLADTDTQYF. CDR3 coding DNA: TGTGCCAGCAGTGACGGACTAGCGGATACAGATACGCAGTATTTT.

This clonotype appeared many times. This chain links TRBV4-1 with TRBJ2-3, with TRBD2 as a possible D gene (6 bases). Germline loops: CDR1 MGHRA, CDR2 YSYEKL. Trimming pared 5 bases from V and 6 bases from J, leaving 18 bases between. This CDR3 has 15 residues. CDR3 DNA: TGCGCCAGCAGCTCGGGACTTTTTCCCCGTGATACGCAGTATTTT. As protein: CASSSGLFPRDTQYF.

This chain uses TRBV7-2 with TRBJ2-4; D might be TRBD1 (6 bases). Trimming removed 5 bases at V and 7 bases at J, with 15 bases between. The CDR3 sequence is 14 residues long. Germline V gene lookup returns CDR1 SGHTA and CDR2 FQGNSA. The CDR3 loop reads CASSLRLTGNIQYF. DNA for the CDR3: TGTGCCAGCAGCCTCCGCCTTACAGGGAACATTCAGTACTTC.

Points on this clonotype: With a much larger clone just one base away, this may be a read error. The chain combines TRBV7-9 with TRBJ2-7, with D perhaps given as TRBD1 or TRBD2 (5 bases each). V lost 4 bases and J lost 0, with 16 bases in between. Germline CDR1 reads SEHNR; CDR2 reads FQNEAQ (reference sequence). There are 16 residues in the CDR3. The CDR3 nucleotides are TGTGCCAGCAGCTCTACAGTGGGACGGCCCTCCTACGAGCAGTACTTC. This encodes CASSSTVGRPSYEQYF.

This clonotype has ten or more counts. The genes are TRBV28 and TRBJ1-4, with D possibly being TRBD1 (5 bases). Germline loops: CDR1 MDHEN, CDR2 SYDVKM. The length of the CDR3 is 15 residues. V lost 5 bases and J lost 5, with 15 bases in between. CDR3 protein: CASSLSEGLNEKLFF. Here the CDR3 DNA reads TGTGCCAGCAGTCTTAGCGAGGGGTTGAATGAAAAACTGTTTTTT.

This clonotype is deemed medium-sized. This chain links TRBV7-9 with TRBJ2-3, with D hard to call. V dropped 2 bases and J dropped 3 bases, with 12 bases sitting between them. Germline CDR1 and CDR2: SEHNR and FQNEAQ (reference sequence). CDR3 length equals 15 residues. The CDR3 spells CASSLFTYGTDTQYF. The CDR3 DNA reads TGTGCCAGCAGCTTATTTACGTACGGTACAGATACGCAGTATTTT.

In its sample, this clonotype ranks as medium-sized. The genes are TRBV4-2 and TRBJ2-5; D remains unclear. This CDR3 is 15 amino acids long. Trimming shortened V by 4 bases and J by 2 bases, and 14 bases separated the two germline ends. Germline loops: CDR1 LGHNA, CDR2 YNFKEQ. Here the CDR3 reads CASSPLSSEQETQYF. The CDR3 DNA sequence: TGTGCCAGCAGCCCGTTGTCGAGCGAACAAGAGACCCAGTACTTC.